This T cell receptor beta chain was recorded in a study of cytomegalovirus exposure and HLA in healthy donors. Notes on the study in general: Rates of TCR association differed by HLA locus in a later analysis, with DRB1 highest and HLA-C lowest. HLA-A and HLA-B allele assignments for most subjects were reportedly predicted accurately using TCR beta sequences. Overall, roughly 150 TCR beta chains were annotated as cytomegalovirus-associated.

13 Jbeta primers and 60 Vbeta primers were used for the PCR. The data were produced by immunoSEQ multiplex PCR, yet TCRdb's version contains in-frame clones alone and is incomplete. In total, the table holds 80,000 to 100,000 clones. As to this clone: Its antigen is currently unknown.

Material: PBMCs. This receptor was identified in a man in his forties or fifties in good health and CMV-seronegative.

The CDR3 loop reads CASSKRTGFGQPQHF. DNA for the CDR3: TGTGCCAGCAGTAAAAGGACAGGGTTTGGTCAGCCCCAGCATTTT. This chain connects TRBV6-5 to TRBJ1-5, with 8 bases that match TRBD1. This CDR3 is built from 15 residues. From germline, CDR1 is MNHEY and CDR2 SVGAGI. After removal of 5 bases from V and 6 bases from J, the junction contained 9 bases not matched to a gene.